The present TCR beta chain was sequenced within a study of T cell clonotyping in hematopoietic cell transplantation. As concerns this clone: The antigen is unknown.

The repertoire was sequenced with immunoSEQ multiplex PCR; TCRdb's copy has only in-frame clones and lacks some. The profile shows more than 5,000 clones, approximately 89% of them singletons. General observations from the study: Few recipient clonotypes overlapped donors; over 95% were de novo at given depth.

This receptor was identified in a male patient aged 70 to 85 who had an allogeneic stem cell transplant from an unrelated donor, so T cells may come from the graft donor. Some clones in this sample may be carry-over from other donors' samples. Sequenced material: peripheral blood mononuclear cells, taken 100 days after allogeneic stem cell transplant.

The DNA of the CDR3 is TGTGCCAGCAGCACCGCATGGGGGGCCAACCACTACGAGCAGTACTTC. Its translation is CASSTAWGANHYEQYF. The chain combines TRBV27 with TRBJ2-7; D is possibly TRBD1 or TRBD2 (6 bases each). V gave up 6 bases and J gave up 3 bases, with 21 bases separating them. CDR1 and CDR2 (germline): MNHEY, SMNVEV (reference sequence). The CDR3 consists of 16 residues.